This TCR beta chain was sequenced for a study of neurological immune-mediated disorders (dated by TCRdb to the late 2010s). Regarding the complete study: Peripheral blood TCR-beta repertoires from HTLV-I-associated myelopathy (HAM/TSP) patients, multiple sclerosis patients and healthy controls were compared by UMI-based sequencing. The 90 to 110 TCR-beta libraries included longitudinal samples, technical triplicates and paired sorted CD4+ and CD8+ T-cell subsets alongside PBMC samples. The cohort comprised roughly 65 subjects: 15 or so HAM/TSP patients, roughly 34 multiple sclerosis patients and around 20 healthy controls.

This clonotype was seen ten or more times. It lacks a known antigen. Per-base qualities were not stored, and no clone one base away is much larger. The germline V gene supplies CDR1 SGHRS and CDR2 YFSETQ. The CDR3 covers 13 residues, taking in both the cysteine and the phenylalanine. The read is trimmed to its CDR3 DNA, 39 bases read in frame from base 1. Trimming removed 3 bases from V and 1 base from J, leaving 6 bases between the germline ends. For unsorted PBMC libraries, 2 million PBMCs were used after storage in RNAlater at -80 degrees C until RNA extraction. Peripheral blood underwent Ficoll-Hypaque density gradient centrifugation to isolate PBMCs, which were then cryopreserved in liquid nitrogen. Overall study outcomes, separate from this receptor: No identical CDR3 amino acid sequences were found to be shared among expanded clones across subjects, suggesting that TCR-beta repertoires were private in all groups. TCR clonal expansion was highest in HAM/TSP patients and lowest in MS patients, with MS patients falling below even healthy controls.

cDNA was synthesized by template-switch 5'RACE using a primer with a 10-nucleotide random unique molecular identifier that tagged each TCR transcript. Over 200 million TCR-beta sequences, covering 15-18 subjects, were produced in each sequencing run. Total RNA was extracted with the RNeasy kit. The KAPA Real-time Library Amplification kit was used to amplify TCR-beta VDJ regions with primers targeting the TCR constant region and the 5'RACE anchor. A first PCR added sample indexes and Illumina adaptors, and a second PCR then raised library yield. After purification with Ampure beads, the TCR product of roughly 650 bp was size-selected on a 2% E-gel SizeSelection system. Before pooling, library quality was assessed on a Bioanalyzer, concentration was determined with Qubit, and library quantification was performed with the Kapa Library Quantification kit. An Illumina HiSeq 2500 was used to sequence the libraries paired-end at 2 x 150 bp. To increase sequence diversity, roughly 23-30% phiX was spiked into each library pool. The paper's processing steps were these. Quality-filtered reads were processed with the UMI-based MiGEC pipeline, and over 80% of raw TCR sequences were removed by the MiGEC pipeline during error correction. VDJ genes were aligned to IMGT germline references, and each clonotype was defined by a unique CDR3 amino acid sequence together with V-J genes. VDJtools evaluated clonal expansion, Shannon diversity and CDR3 relatedness (CalcPairwiseDistances, ClusterSamples); CLCbio workbench built phylogenetic trees. Clones with at least 8 unique UMIs were defined as expanded, with this threshold being based on coefficient-of-variation modelling across technical triplicates. TCRdb cleaned the public reads at Q25 with fastp, built clones with MiXCR and kept in-frame beta chains. Every distinct CDR3 protein forms one entry, paired with its most common genes and DNA. The V and J calls, along with clone size, are taken from TCRdb and not from the paper's own processing. In all, the sample holds about 24,000 distinct CDR3 sequences, and under 15% of those were seen once. The ten largest clones take up roughly 16% of the sample.

The receptor's source is a woman between 40 and 50 years old with HTLV-1-associated myelopathy (HAM/TSP). Recombination connected TRBV5-1 to TRBJ2-3; the D gene is not confidently resolved. Sequencing was done on a sample of PBMCs. CDR3 sequence: CASSSQGTDTQYF. The DNA reads as follows: TGCGCCAGCAGCTCGCAGGGCACAGATACGCAGTATTTT.